This TCR beta chain was sequenced in a study of metastatic and nonmetastatic thyroid tumors (dated by TCRdb to 2018 to 2020). Describing the broader study: Repertoires from peripheral blood and from tumor or nodule tissue samples of malignant and benign thyroid patients were compared.

The CDR3 contains 12 residues, cysteine and phenylalanine counted. Solely the CDR3 DNA is kept, with 36 bases framed from the first base. Taken from the germline V gene, the CDR1 and CDR2 loops are MNHNS and SASEGT. V is reduced by 5 bases and J by 8 bases, leaving a spacing of 12 bases between them. The method behind the library was PCR. The listed sequencing device is Illumina HiSeq 4000. The TCR beta-chain CDR3 region of each patient was profiled by high-throughput sequencing. In the authors' own workflow: A classifier to discriminate distant-metastatic papillary thyroid cancer patients was built from CDR3 differences across clinicopathological groups. Repertoire diversity was assessed with the Shannon index, and tumor-blood repertoire similarity with the Morisita-Horn index. TCRdb reprocessed the public reads (quality trimming at Q25 with fastp, clone calling with MiXCR) and kept in-frame beta chains. TCRdb, not the authors, supplied the V and J calls. Within this sample are about 39,000 clones, with approximately 20% of them counted one time only. The leading ten clones occupy around 16% of the sample.

The research as a whole found: TCR beta diversity was reported as significantly higher in malignant tumors than in benign nodules, in both blood and tumor samples.

None of the patients had been given any treatment before thyroid surgery. Using T-cell receptor beta sequencing, the researchers looked back retrospectively at clinical samples from patients, gathered between about 2012 and 2018. This clone occurred a few times. Its antigen is still unknown. No much larger clonotype is one base removed from it; base qualities were not supplied. Sequencing was carried out using blood. The rearranged chain carries TRBV6-1 and TRBJ1-2; a tentative D call is TRBD1 (6 bases match). The clonotype was recovered from a female donor with papillary thyroid cancer or a benign thyroid nodule (not recorded which). Some clones in this sample may be carry-over from other donors' samples. The CDR3 protein is CASSLRGNGYTF. The DNA sequence is as follows: TGTGCCAGCAGTCTCAGGGGCAACGGCTACACCTTC.